Each of the 3 T cell receptor beta chains below was sequenced from the same sample in a study of cytomegalovirus exposure and HLA in healthy donors. Use of 60 Vbeta and 13 Jbeta primers characterized the PCR. Some clones are missing from TCRdb's copy, which holds only in-frame ones; the method was immunoSEQ multiplex PCR. The sample holds fewer than 50,000 clones, approximately 66% seen once. The sample was PBMCs. The source is a man aged 50 to 59 in good health and CMV-seropositive.

The chain is built from TRBV7-3 and TRBJ1-1; D call uncertain. Trimming removed 0 bases at V and 5 bases at J, with 7 bases between. The CDR3 has 13 residues. Germline V gene lookup returns CDR1 SGHTA and CDR2 FQGTGA. The CDR3 loop is CASSLTGRTEAFF. The CDR3 coding sequence is TGTGCCAGCAGCTTAACGGGGAGGACTGAAGCTTTCTTT.

The CDR3 here is CASSPIAGGNQPQHF. CDR3 DNA sequence: TGTGCCAGCAGTCCCATCGCGGGAGGCAATCAGCCCCAGCATTTT. The chain carries TRBV6-6 and TRBJ1-5; no reliable D call. Trimming pared 5 bases from V and 2 bases from J, leaving 13 bases between. This CDR3 is 15 amino acids long. Germline-derived CDR1 and CDR2 are MNHNY and SVGAGI (reference sequence).

The chain combines TRBV6-5 with TRBJ1-1, with 10 positions matching TRBD1. Germline V CDR1 and CDR2: MNHEY, SVGAGI. The V and J ends lost 4 bases and 10 bases, in that order; junction bases with no gene match: 6. The CDR3 is 13 residues long. In DNA, the CDR3 is TGTGCCAGCAGTTCCCGACAGGGGGCGCCAGCTTTCTTT. Protein sequence: CASSSRQGAPAFF.